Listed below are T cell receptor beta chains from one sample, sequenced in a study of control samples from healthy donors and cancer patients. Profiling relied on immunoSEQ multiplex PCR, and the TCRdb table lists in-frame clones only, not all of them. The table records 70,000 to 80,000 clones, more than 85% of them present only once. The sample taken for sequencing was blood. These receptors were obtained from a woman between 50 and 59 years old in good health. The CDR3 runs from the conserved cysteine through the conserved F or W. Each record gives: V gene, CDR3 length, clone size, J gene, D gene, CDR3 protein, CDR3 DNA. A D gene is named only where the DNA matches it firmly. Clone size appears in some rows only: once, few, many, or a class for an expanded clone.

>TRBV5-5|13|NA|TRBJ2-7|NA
CASSPMGGYEQYF
TGTGCCAGCAGCCCGATGGGGGGCTACGAGCAGTACTTC
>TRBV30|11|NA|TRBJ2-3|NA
CAWSDPDTQYF
TGTGCCTGGAGTGACCCAGATACGCAGTATTTT
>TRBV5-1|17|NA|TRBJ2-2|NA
CASSLWDTSFNTGELFF
TGCGCCAGCAGCTTGTGGGATACTAGCTTTAACACCGGGGAGCTGTTTTTT
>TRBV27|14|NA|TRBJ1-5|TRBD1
CARGQGEGNQPQHF
TGTGCCAGGGGACAGGGGGAGGGCAATCAGCCCCAGCATTTT
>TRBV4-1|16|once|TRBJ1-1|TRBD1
CASSLRTGALNTEAFF
TGCGCCAGCAGCTTGCGGACAGGGGCCTTGAACACTGAAGCTTTCTTT
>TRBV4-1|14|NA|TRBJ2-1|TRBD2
CASSGRLATDEQFF
TGCGCCAGCAGCGGAAGACTAGCGACAGATGAGCAGTTCTTC
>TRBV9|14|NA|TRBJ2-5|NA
CASSAGTGGETQYF
TGTGCCAGCAGCGCCGGGACCGGCGGGGAGACCCAGTACTTC
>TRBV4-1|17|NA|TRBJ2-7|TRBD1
CASSQRWGQGFSYEQYF
TGCGCCAGCAGCCAAAGGTGGGGACAGGGTTTCTCCTACGAGCAGTACTTC
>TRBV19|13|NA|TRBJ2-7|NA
CAGSGDKAYEQYF
TGTGCCGGTAGTGGCGACAAGGCCTACGAGCAGTACTTC
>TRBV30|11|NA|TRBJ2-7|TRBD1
CAWSDRVEQYF
TGTGCCTGGAGCGACAGGGTGGAGCAGTACTTC
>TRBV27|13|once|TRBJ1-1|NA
CASSLRGNTEAFF
TGTGCCAGCAGTTTACGGGGGAACACTGAAGCTTTCTTT
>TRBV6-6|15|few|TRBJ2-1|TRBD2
CASRLGLAGGHEQFF
TGTGCCAGCAGGCTAGGACTAGCGGGTGGACATGAGCAGTTCTTC
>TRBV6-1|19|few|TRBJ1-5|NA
CASSEPRPHTGASNQPQHF
TGTGCCAGCAGTGAACCCCGCCCACACACAGGCGCCAGCAATCAGCCCCAGCATTTT
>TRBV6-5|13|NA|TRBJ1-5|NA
CASSRTVNQPQHF
TGTGCCAGCAGCAGGACAGTTAATCAGCCCCAGCATTTT
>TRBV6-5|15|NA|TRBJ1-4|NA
CASSYGRGRNEKLFF
TGTGCCAGCAGTTACGGAAGGGGCCGAAATGAAAAACTGTTTTTT
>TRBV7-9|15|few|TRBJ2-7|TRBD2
CASSPSGLAGHEQYF
TGTGCCAGCAGCCCATCGGGACTAGCGGGCCACGAGCAGTACTTC
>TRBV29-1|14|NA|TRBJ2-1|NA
CSVEGTLGYNEQFF
TGCAGCGTTGAGGGGACCTTAGGGTACAATGAGCAGTTCTTC
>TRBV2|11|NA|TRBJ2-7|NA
CASRLSYEQYF
TGTGCCAGCAGATTGTCCTACGAGCAGTACTTC
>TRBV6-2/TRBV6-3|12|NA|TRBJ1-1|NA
CASSFPPSEAFF
TGTGCCAGCAGTTTTCCCCCCTCTGAAGCTTTCTTT
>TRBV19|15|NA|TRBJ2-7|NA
CASSNPPDSSHEQYF
TGTGCCAGTAGTAACCCCCCTGACAGTTCCCACGAGCAGTACTTC
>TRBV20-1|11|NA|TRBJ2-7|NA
CSAQGGGEQYF
TGCAGTGCCCAAGGAGGGGGCGAGCAGTACTTC
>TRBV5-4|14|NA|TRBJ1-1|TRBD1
CASSLDRGDTEAFF
TGTGCCAGCAGCTTGGACAGGGGTGACACTGAAGCTTTCTTT
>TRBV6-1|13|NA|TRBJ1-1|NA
CASSAGGGTEAFF
TGTGCCAGCAGTGCTGGCGGGGGCACTGAAGCTTTCTTT
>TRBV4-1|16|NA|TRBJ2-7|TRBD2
CVSSQDRTSGSGEQYF
TGCGTCAGCAGCCAAGATCGGACTAGCGGGAGTGGCGAGCAGTACTTC
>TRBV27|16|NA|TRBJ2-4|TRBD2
CASSRVEGLGINIQYF
TGTGCCAGCAGCCGGGTGGAGGGACTAGGAATAAACATTCAGTACTTC
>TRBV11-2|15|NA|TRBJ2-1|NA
CASSLAPGSYNEQFF
TGTGCCAGCAGCTTAGCCCCCGGGTCGTACAATGAGCAGTTCTTC
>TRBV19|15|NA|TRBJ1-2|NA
CASSVGQYPNYGYTF
TGTGCCAGTAGTGTGGGACAATATCCTAACTATGGCTACACCTTC